The clone carrying this T cell receptor beta chain is categorized as medium-sized. The data were obtained in a study of spatial heterogeneity in lung cancer. Study details: Combinations of a unique TCR and a UMI were tallied in raw reads, and on average each appeared more than ten times.

This sample's time point: sample taken at primary tumor resection. TCRdb analysed the 5' RACE reads with MiXCR anew, one entry per CDR3 protein. The table includes roughly 21,000 distinct CDR3 sequences, approximately 3.3% detected once. Trimming took off 1 base at V and 3 bases at J, with 10 bases between the two ends. Looked up from germline, CDR1 is DFQATT and CDR2 is SNEGSKA (reference sequence). The CDR3 consists of 14 residues. This TCR derives from a female donor with early-stage non-small cell lung cancer. Sequenced material: PBMCs, taken at surgery. The rearrangement uses TRBV20-1 and TRBJ2-1, with D perhaps TRBD1 (6 bases). In DNA form, the CDR3 reads TGCAGTGCTAGAGTGACAGGAATCTACAATGAGCAGTTCTTC. Translation gives CSARVTGIYNEQFF.